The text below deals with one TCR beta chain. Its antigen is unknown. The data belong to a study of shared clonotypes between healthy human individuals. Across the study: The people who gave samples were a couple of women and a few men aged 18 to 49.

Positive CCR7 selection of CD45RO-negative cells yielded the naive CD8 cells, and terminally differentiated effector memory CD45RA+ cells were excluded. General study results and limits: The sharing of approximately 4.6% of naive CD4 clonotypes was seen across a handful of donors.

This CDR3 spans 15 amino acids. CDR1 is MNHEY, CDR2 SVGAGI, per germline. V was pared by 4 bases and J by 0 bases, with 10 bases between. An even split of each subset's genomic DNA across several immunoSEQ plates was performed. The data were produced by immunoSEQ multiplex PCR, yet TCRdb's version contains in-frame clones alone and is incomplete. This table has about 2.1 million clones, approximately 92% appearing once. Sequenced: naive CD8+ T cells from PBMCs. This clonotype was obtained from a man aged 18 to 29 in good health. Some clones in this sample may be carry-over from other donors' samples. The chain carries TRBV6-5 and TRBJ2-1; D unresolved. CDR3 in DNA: TGTGCCAGCAGTTCCTGGCGGAGCTCCTACAATGAGCAGTTCTTC. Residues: CASSSWRSSYNEQFF.